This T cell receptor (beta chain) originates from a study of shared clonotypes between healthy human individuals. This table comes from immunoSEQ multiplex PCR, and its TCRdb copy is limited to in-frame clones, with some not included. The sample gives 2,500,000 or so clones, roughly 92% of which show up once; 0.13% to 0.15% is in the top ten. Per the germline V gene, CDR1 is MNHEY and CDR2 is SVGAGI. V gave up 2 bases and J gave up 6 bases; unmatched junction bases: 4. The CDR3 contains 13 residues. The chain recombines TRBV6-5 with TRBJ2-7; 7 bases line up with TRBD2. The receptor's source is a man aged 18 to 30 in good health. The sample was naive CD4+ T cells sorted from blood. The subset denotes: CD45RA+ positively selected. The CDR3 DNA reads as TGTGCCAGCAGTTACGCGGCGGGGGTCGAGCAGTACTTC. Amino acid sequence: CASSYAAGVEQYF.